What follows are 9 T cell receptor beta chains derived from one specimen sequenced in a study of blood T cell repertoires in COVID-19. Only in-frame clones appear in the TCRdb table, and some are missing; sequencing was by immunoSEQ multiplex PCR. The sample lists approximately 90,000 clones; more than 80% were seen once. Sequenced sample: peripheral blood. The receptors derive from a woman of 80 years or more with acute or convalescent COVID-19.

This clone appeared once. V and J are TRBV5-1 and TRBJ1-1; 10 positions match TRBD1. V lost 4 bases and J lost 4; bases outside the gene matches: 10. Germline values: CDR1 SGHRS, CDR2 YFSETQ. The CDR3 totals 16 residues. The CDR3 loop is CASSGQGENWGTEAFF. As DNA, the CDR3 is TGCGCCAGCAGCGGACAGGGGGAGAACTGGGGCACTGAAGCTTTCTTT.

The rearrangement uses TRBV6-5 and TRBJ1-6; maybe TRBD1 (5 bases). This CDR3 comprises 15 residues. V dropped 9 bases and J dropped 9 bases, with 21 bases sitting between them. The germline V gene encodes CDR1 MNHEY and CDR2 SVGAGI. The CDR3 reads CASSGGTGYASPLHF. The CDR3 DNA follows: TGTGCCAGTTCCGGGGGGACGGGTTATGCTTCACCCCTCCACTTT.

There are a few counts of this clone. CDR3 in DNA: TGTGCCAGCAGTAAAGGAGGGAGGGGAAACACCATATATTTT. Translated, it gives CASSKGGRGNTIYF. The V call is TRBV28, the J call TRBJ1-3; D gene uncertain. Deletions cut 5 bases from V and 4 bases from J, with 12 bases between. The CDR3 totals 14 residues. Germline assignment: CDR1 MDHEN and CDR2 SYDVKM.

The genes are TRBV20-1 and TRBJ2-3; unclear D gene. The length of the CDR3 is 11 residues. V was shortened by 3 bases and J by 7 bases, with 8 bases between the two germline ends. The germline V gene encodes CDR1 DFQATT and CDR2 SNEGSKA (reference sequence). The CDR3 sequence is CSARVGYTQYF. CDR3 DNA: TGCAGTGCTAGGGTGGGCTATACGCAGTATTTT.

The rearrangement joins TRBV27 to TRBJ2-7, with TRBD2 identical over 8 bases. Germline V gene lookup returns CDR1 MNHEY and CDR2 SMNVEV (reference sequence). This CDR3 spans 14 amino acids. After removal of 6 bases from V and 4 bases from J, the junction contained 8 bases not matched to a gene. The CDR3 DNA follows: TGTGCCAGCAGCCGACAAGGCGGGAGGTACGAGCAGTACTTC. Encoded protein: CASSRQGGRYEQYF.

The chain recombines TRBV24-1 with TRBJ2-1, with 10 nucleotides matching TRBD2. CDR1 is KGHDR and CDR2 is SFDVKD in the germline V gene. This CDR3 is built from 14 residues. Unmatched junction bases numbered 6, after V lost 5 bases and J lost 9 bases. CDR3 in DNA: TGTGCCACCAGTGCTCAGGGACTAGCGACTGAGCAGTTCTTC. Protein product: CATSAQGLATEQFF.

The chain couples TRBV21-1 to TRBJ1-1. TRBV21-1 is annotated as a pseudogene. CDR3 size: 13 residues. CDR3 sequence (DNA): TGTGCCAGCAGCAAAGTGGAGGACACTGAAGCTTTCTTT. Amino acid sequence: CASSKVEDTEAFF.

Written as DNA, the CDR3 is TGTGCCAGCAGCTTTAGGACAGGGGAAAGGGACATTCAGTACTTC. It encodes CASSFRTGERDIQYF. This chain connects TRBV7-2 to TRBJ2-4, with 9 bases fitting TRBD1. Germline loops: CDR1 SGHTA, CDR2 FQGNSA. This CDR3 spans 15 amino acids. The junction had 8 bases not matched to a gene; V was cut back by 3 bases and J by 8 bases.

This sequence joins TRBV5-1 and TRBJ2-3, with 10 bases that match TRBD2. The V segment lost 0 bases and the J segment 3 bases; nucleotides outside the gene matches: 7. Germline lookup yields CDR1 SGHRS and CDR2 YFSETQ. The CDR3 consists of 17 residues. The CDR3 reads CASSLDASGSWTDTQYF. The CDR3 DNA sequence: TGCGCCAGCAGCTTGGACGCTAGCGGGAGCTGGACAGATACGCAGTATTTT.